The T cell receptor beta chain under discussion was sequenced for a study of blood T cell repertoires in COVID-19. Study background: Samples representing acute and convalescent COVID-19 were sourced from the United States, Italy and Spain.

Trimming took off 3 bases at V and 2 bases at J, with 8 bases between the two ends. Germline V lookup: CDR1 SGHNT, CDR2 YYREEE (reference sequence). This CDR3 has 13 amino acids. Authors' data handling: Amplification from reference gene primers served as the basis for estimated nucleated cell counts. Here immunoSEQ multiplex PCR was the method, and the copy in TCRdb shows in-frame clones only, minus some. Clone size and V and J calls were adopted from that table, with D and trimming inferred from the DNA. The sample has some 100,000 clones; about 82% are singletons. The source is a man aged 45-65 years with active or convalescent COVID-19. The V and J genes are TRBV5-4 and TRBJ1-2, with TRBD1 as a possible D gene (5 bases). The material sequenced was peripheral blood. CDR3 protein: CASSYGQNYGYTF. The CDR3 region has the DNA TGTGCCAGCAGCTACGGACAAAACTATGGCTACACCTTC.